This is a list of T cell receptor beta chains from one sample in a study of blood T cell repertoires in COVID-19. Profiled with immunoSEQ multiplex PCR; TCRdb holds only in-frame clones, not every one. The sample records about 190,000 clones, 82% being singletons. Sequenced sample: peripheral blood. The receptor source for this set is a woman in her 30s with acute or convalescent COVID-19. Both conserved end residues are part of each CDR3. A D gene is named only where the DNA matches it firmly. Some rows have no size entry. The others give once, few or many, or a class for an expanded clone.

v_gene: TRBV19
abundance: NA
d_gene: TRBD1
j_gene: TRBJ2-1
CDR3nt: TGTGCCAGCCTCGGGACAGGGTGGTTCAATGAGCAGTTCTTC
CDR3aa: CASLGTGWFNEQFF

v_gene: TRBV12-3/TRBV12-4
abundance: NA
d_gene: TRBD1
j_gene: TRBJ1-3
CDR3nt: TGTGCCAGCGGGACAGGGGAAAAAAACACCATATATTTT
CDR3aa: CASGTGEKNTIYF

v_gene: TRBV3-1/TRBV3-2
abundance: NA
d_gene: TRBD1
j_gene: TRBJ1-2
CDR3nt: TGTGCCAGCAGCCAAATGGGACAGGGTAACGGCTACACCTTC
CDR3aa: CASSQMGQGNGYTF

v_gene: TRBV9
abundance: NA
d_gene: TRBD1
j_gene: TRBJ1-4
CDR3nt: TGTGCCAGCAGCCCGGACTCCGGGACAGGGGGCTATGAAAAACTGTTTTTT
CDR3aa: CASSPDSGTGGYEKLFF

v_gene: TRBV18
abundance: NA
d_gene: TRBD1
j_gene: TRBJ1-5
CDR3nt: TGTGCCAGCTCAGGACAGGGTAGCAATCAGCCCCAGCATTTT
CDR3aa: CASSGQGSNQPQHF

v_gene: TRBV5-1
abundance: NA
d_gene: TRBD1
j_gene: TRBJ1-1
CDR3nt: TGCGCCAGCAGCTGGGAAGCGTGGGACAGAGCGAACACTGAAGCTTTCTTT
CDR3aa: CASSWEAWDRANTEAFF

v_gene: TRBV28
abundance: NA
d_gene: NA
j_gene: TRBJ2-2
CDR3nt: TGTGCCAGCAGTTTAAATGAGGCCACCGGGGAGCTGTTTTTT
CDR3aa: CASSLNEATGELFF

v_gene: TRBV10-1
abundance: NA
d_gene: NA
j_gene: TRBJ1-4
CDR3nt: TGCGCCAGCAGTGAGCGGGGAAGTGAAAAACTGTTTTTT
CDR3aa: CASSERGSEKLFF

v_gene: TRBV27
abundance: NA
d_gene: NA
j_gene: TRBJ1-6
CDR3nt: TGTGCCAGCAGTTTGAGGGTCGTGAGGTCACCCCTCCACTTT
CDR3aa: CASSLRVVRSPLHF

v_gene: TRBV6-5
abundance: few
d_gene: NA
j_gene: TRBJ1-2
CDR3nt: TGTGCCAGCAGTTATCAGGGAGGTAGCAGTAATGGCTACACCTTC
CDR3aa: CASSYQGGSSNGYTF

v_gene: TRBV7-2
abundance: NA
d_gene: NA
j_gene: TRBJ2-2
CDR3nt: TGTGCCAGCAGCTTTGGGCCAGGGGGGAGTGAGCTGTTTTTT
CDR3aa: CASSFGPGGSELFF

v_gene: TRBV7-2
abundance: NA
d_gene: NA
j_gene: TRBJ1-5
CDR3nt: TGTGCCAGCAGCTTGTCAGGGTATCAGCCCCAGCATTTT
CDR3aa: CASSLSGYQPQHF

v_gene: TRBV10-3
abundance: NA
d_gene: TRBD1
j_gene: TRBJ1-2
CDR3nt: TGTGCCATCAGTGAGTCGTCGCCCGCCCGGGACAGGGACGGTTACTATGGCTACACCTTC
CDR3aa: CAISESSPARDRDGYYGYTF

v_gene: TRBV3-1/TRBV3-2
abundance: NA
d_gene: TRBD2
j_gene: TRBJ2-3
CDR3nt: TGTGCCAGCAGCCCCCGGGGGAGGGCGGGAGATACGCAGTATTTT
CDR3aa: CASSPRGRAGDTQYF

v_gene: TRBV6-1
abundance: NA
d_gene: TRBD2
j_gene: TRBJ2-3
CDR3nt: TGTGCCAGCGGTGGGGATAGCGGGAGAGGCACAGATACGCAGTATTTT
CDR3aa: CASGGDSGRGTDTQYF

v_gene: TRBV7-2
abundance: NA
d_gene: TRBD1
j_gene: TRBJ1-4
CDR3nt: TGTGCCAGCAGCTCGTTTAAAACTACAGGGGCTAATGAAAAACTGTTTTTT
CDR3aa: CASSSFKTTGANEKLFF

v_gene: TRBV6-2/TRBV6-3
abundance: NA
d_gene: TRBD1
j_gene: TRBJ1-5
CDR3nt: TGTGCCAGCAGTACCGCCTCGACAGGGTCCGCGCATTTT
CDR3aa: CASSTASTGSAHF

v_gene: TRBV6-2/TRBV6-3
abundance: NA
d_gene: NA
j_gene: TRBJ1-2
CDR3nt: TGTGCCAGCAGTTACGTGGGCAGGAAGGGCTACACCTTC
CDR3aa: CASSYVGRKGYTF

v_gene: TRBV5-8
abundance: NA
d_gene: NA
j_gene: TRBJ1-1
CDR3nt: TGTGCCAGCACCCAGGACTGGAACACTGAAGCTTTCTTT
CDR3aa: CASTQDWNTEAFF

v_gene: TRBV6-5
abundance: NA
d_gene: TRBD2
j_gene: TRBJ2-7
CDR3nt: TGTGCCAGCAGTACTATAGCGGGACCAGCCTACGAGCAGTACTTC
CDR3aa: CASSTIAGPAYEQYF

v_gene: TRBV7-2
abundance: NA
d_gene: NA
j_gene: TRBJ2-2
CDR3nt: TGTGCCAGCAGCTCTTGGACAGCTACTACCGGGGAGCTGTTTTTT
CDR3aa: CASSSWTATTGELFF

v_gene: TRBV11-2
abundance: NA
d_gene: NA
j_gene: TRBJ2-1
CDR3nt: TGTGCCAGCAGCTTAGGGGGGACACTGGGGTTCTTC
CDR3aa: CASSLGGTLGFF

v_gene: TRBV5-1
abundance: medium-sized
d_gene: TRBD2
j_gene: TRBJ2-3
CDR3nt: TGCGCCAGCAGCTTACTAGCGGGGGGGCAAGATACGCAGTATTTT
CDR3aa: CASSLLAGGQDTQYF

v_gene: TRBV20-1
abundance: NA
d_gene: NA
j_gene: TRBJ1-6
CDR3nt: TGCAGTGCTAGTCTTTTGGGCAGGATGAATTCACCCCTCCACTTT
CDR3aa: CSASLLGRMNSPLHF

v_gene: TRBV4-2
abundance: NA
d_gene: NA
j_gene: TRBJ2-1
CDR3nt: TGTGCCAGCAGCCAAGGTAGGGCAGGGTCAAACAATGAGCAGTTCTTC
CDR3aa: CASSQGRAGSNNEQFF

v_gene: TRBV4-2
abundance: NA
d_gene: NA
j_gene: TRBJ2-3
CDR3nt: TGTGCCAGCAGCCAAGAAGGGAGCGAAGATACGCAGTATTTT
CDR3aa: CASSQEGSEDTQYF

v_gene: TRBV27
abundance: NA
d_gene: TRBD2
j_gene: TRBJ2-7
CDR3nt: TGTGCCAGCAGTTTTTATACTAGCGGGTTTCAGTACTTC
CDR3aa: CASSFYTSGFQYF

v_gene: TRBV28
abundance: NA
d_gene: NA
j_gene: TRBJ1-1
CDR3nt: TGTGCCAGCAGTCAGGGCTTTATGAACACTGAAGCTTTCTTT
CDR3aa: CASSQGFMNTEAFF

v_gene: TRBV3-1/TRBV3-2
abundance: NA
d_gene: NA
j_gene: TRBJ1-2
CDR3nt: TGTGCCAGCAGCCCCCAGGGGTCCAACTATGGCTACACCTTC
CDR3aa: CASSPQGSNYGYTF

v_gene: TRBV6-1
abundance: NA
d_gene: NA
j_gene: TRBJ1-5
CDR3nt: TGTGCCAGCAGTGAAGCCTACGAGCCCCAGCATTTT
CDR3aa: CASSEAYEPQHF

v_gene: TRBV6-1
abundance: NA
d_gene: NA
j_gene: TRBJ1-6
CDR3nt: TGTGCCAGCAGTGAAGCGAACGCCCACAACTATAATTCACCCCTCCACTTT
CDR3aa: CASSEANAHNYNSPLHF

v_gene: TRBV7-9
abundance: NA
d_gene: NA
j_gene: TRBJ2-7
CDR3nt: TGTGCCAGCAGCCCCAGGGGGGCACCTCTCTACGAGCAGTACTTC
CDR3aa: CASSPRGAPLYEQYF

v_gene: TRBV7-9
abundance: NA
d_gene: TRBD1
j_gene: TRBJ2-7
CDR3nt: TGTGCCAGCAGCAGTGGGACAGGGGTGGACTACGAGCAGTACTTC
CDR3aa: CASSSGTGVDYEQYF

v_gene: TRBV9
abundance: NA
d_gene: TRBD1
j_gene: TRBJ1-4
CDR3nt: TGTGCCAGCAGCGGTAGGACAGGGCGGATTAATGAAAAACTGTTTTTT
CDR3aa: CASSGRTGRINEKLFF

v_gene: TRBV6-6
abundance: few
d_gene: NA
j_gene: TRBJ1-2
CDR3nt: TGTGCCAGCAGTTACCGCTCCATTTACGGGGAGGATGGCTACACCTTC
CDR3aa: CASSYRSIYGEDGYTF

v_gene: TRBV19
abundance: NA
d_gene: TRBD1
j_gene: TRBJ1-2
CDR3nt: TGTGCCAGTACCCTGGCAGGGGGCCCCCACTATGGCTACACCTTC
CDR3aa: CASTLAGGPHYGYTF

v_gene: TRBV9
abundance: NA
d_gene: NA
j_gene: TRBJ1-3
CDR3nt: TGTGCCAGCAGCGTAGAACCAGGGAAAGACACCATATATTTT
CDR3aa: CASSVEPGKDTIYF

v_gene: TRBV28
abundance: once
d_gene: TRBD1
j_gene: TRBJ2-7
CDR3nt: TGTGCCAGTACCCCCCGGACAGGGTTCACCGAGCAGTACTTC
CDR3aa: CASTPRTGFTEQYF

v_gene: TRBV5-4
abundance: NA
d_gene: TRBD1
j_gene: TRBJ2-1
CDR3nt: TGTGCCAGCAGCCGACAGGGATACGGGAATGAGCAGTTCTTC
CDR3aa: CASSRQGYGNEQFF

v_gene: TRBV15
abundance: NA
d_gene: TRBD1
j_gene: TRBJ2-5
CDR3nt: TGTGCCACCGGGACAGGGGGGGAAGAGACCCAGTACTTC
CDR3aa: CATGTGGEETQYF

v_gene: TRBV6-5
abundance: once
d_gene: NA
j_gene: TRBJ2-5
CDR3nt: TGTGCCAGCACTCTCGGGGGGCGGGGGACCCAGTACTTC
CDR3aa: CASTLGGRGTQYF

v_gene: TRBV11-3
abundance: NA
d_gene: NA
j_gene: TRBJ2-1
CDR3nt: TGTGCCAGCAGCTTACACTCAACCCTCGCCAATGAGCAGTTCTTC
CDR3aa: CASSLHSTLANEQFF

v_gene: TRBV19
abundance: NA
d_gene: NA
j_gene: TRBJ2-3
CDR3nt: TGTGCCAGTAGTGGACAGCGTTATAGCACAGATACGCAGTATTTT
CDR3aa: CASSGQRYSTDTQYF

v_gene: TRBV5-4
abundance: NA
d_gene: NA
j_gene: TRBJ1-2
CDR3nt: TGTGCCAGCAGTTTCCCGGCGAGGAATGGCTACACCTTC
CDR3aa: CASSFPARNGYTF

v_gene: TRBV6-2/TRBV6-3
abundance: few
d_gene: NA
j_gene: TRBJ2-7
CDR3nt: TGTGCCAGCAGTTACGTCGGGGTGGGGAACTACGAGCAGTACTTC
CDR3aa: CASSYVGVGNYEQYF

v_gene: TRBV24-1
abundance: NA
d_gene: NA
j_gene: TRBJ1-2
CDR3nt: TGTGCCACCAGTGACCCCCCGGGATATGGCTACACCTTC
CDR3aa: CATSDPPGYGYTF

v_gene: TRBV10-3
abundance: NA
d_gene: NA
j_gene: TRBJ2-7
CDR3nt: TGTGCCATCAGTGACGGTTACGAGCAGTACTTC
CDR3aa: CAISDGYEQYF

v_gene: TRBV15
abundance: NA
d_gene: NA
j_gene: TRBJ2-5
CDR3nt: TGTGCCACCAGCAGAGAGGTGGCGGGGCTGGAGACCCAGTACTTC
CDR3aa: CATSREVAGLETQYF